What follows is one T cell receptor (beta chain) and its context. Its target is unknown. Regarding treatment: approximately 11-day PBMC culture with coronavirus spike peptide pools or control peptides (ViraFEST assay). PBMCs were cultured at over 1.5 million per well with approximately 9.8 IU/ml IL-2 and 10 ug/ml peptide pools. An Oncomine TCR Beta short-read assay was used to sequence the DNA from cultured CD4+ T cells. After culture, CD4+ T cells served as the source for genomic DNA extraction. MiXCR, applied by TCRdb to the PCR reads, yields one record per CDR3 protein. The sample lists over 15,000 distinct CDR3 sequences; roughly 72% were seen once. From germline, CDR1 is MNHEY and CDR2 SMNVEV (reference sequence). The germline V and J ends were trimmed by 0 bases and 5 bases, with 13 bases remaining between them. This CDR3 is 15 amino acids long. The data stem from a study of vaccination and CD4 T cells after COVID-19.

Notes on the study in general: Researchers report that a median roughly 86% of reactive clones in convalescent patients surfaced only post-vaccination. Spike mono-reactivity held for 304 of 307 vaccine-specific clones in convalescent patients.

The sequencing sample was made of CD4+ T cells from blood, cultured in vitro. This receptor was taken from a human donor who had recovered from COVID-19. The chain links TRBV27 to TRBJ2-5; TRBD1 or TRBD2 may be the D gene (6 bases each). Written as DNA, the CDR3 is TGTGCCAGCAGTTTATCCACGGGGGCGTTGGAGACCCAGTACTTC. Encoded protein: CASSLSTGALETQYF.